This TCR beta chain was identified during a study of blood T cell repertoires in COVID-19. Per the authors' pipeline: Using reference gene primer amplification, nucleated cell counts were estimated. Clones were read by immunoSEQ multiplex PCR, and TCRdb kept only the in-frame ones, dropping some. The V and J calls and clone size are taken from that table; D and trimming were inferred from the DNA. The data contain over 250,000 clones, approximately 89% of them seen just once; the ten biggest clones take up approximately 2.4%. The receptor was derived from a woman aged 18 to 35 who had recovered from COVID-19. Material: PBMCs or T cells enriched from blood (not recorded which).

This CDR3 is CASSWTGSSSYEQYF. The CDR3 DNA sequence: TGCGCCAGCAGCTGGACAGGGTCGAGCTCCTACGAGCAGTACTTC. The rearrangement joins TRBV5-1 to TRBJ2-7; 8 bases line up with TRBD1. Germline CDR1 is SGHRS and CDR2 is YFSETQ. The CDR3 is made up of 15 amino acids. Germline trimming cut 3 bases from V and 0 bases from J; bases unmatched to any gene: 5. Looking up the rest from reference TRBV5-1 and TRBJ2-7 gives the full variable domain: KAGVTQTPRYLIKTRGQQVTLSCSPISGHRSVSWYQQTPGQGLQFLFEYFSETQRNKGNFPGRFSGRQFSNSRSEMNVSTLELGDSALYLCASSWTGSSSYEQYFGPGTRLTVT.